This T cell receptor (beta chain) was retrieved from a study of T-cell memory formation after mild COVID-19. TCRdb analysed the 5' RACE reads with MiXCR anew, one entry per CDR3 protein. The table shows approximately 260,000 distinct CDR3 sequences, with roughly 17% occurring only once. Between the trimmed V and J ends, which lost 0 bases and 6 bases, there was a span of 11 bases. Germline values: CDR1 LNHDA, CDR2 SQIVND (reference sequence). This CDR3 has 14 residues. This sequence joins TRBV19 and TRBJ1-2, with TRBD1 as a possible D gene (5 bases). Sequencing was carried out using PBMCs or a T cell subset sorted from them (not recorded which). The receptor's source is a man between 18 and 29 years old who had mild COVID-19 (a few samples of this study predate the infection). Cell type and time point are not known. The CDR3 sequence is CASSIDRGTDGYTF. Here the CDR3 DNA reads TGTGCCAGTAGTATAGATCGAGGGACGGATGGCTACACCTTC. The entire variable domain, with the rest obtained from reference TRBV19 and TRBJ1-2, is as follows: DGGITQSPKYLFRKEGQNVTLSCEQNLNHDAMYWYRQDPGQGLRLIYYSQIVNDFQKGDIAEGYSVSREKKESFPLTVTSAQKNPTAFYLCASSIDRGTDGYTFGSGTRLTVV.